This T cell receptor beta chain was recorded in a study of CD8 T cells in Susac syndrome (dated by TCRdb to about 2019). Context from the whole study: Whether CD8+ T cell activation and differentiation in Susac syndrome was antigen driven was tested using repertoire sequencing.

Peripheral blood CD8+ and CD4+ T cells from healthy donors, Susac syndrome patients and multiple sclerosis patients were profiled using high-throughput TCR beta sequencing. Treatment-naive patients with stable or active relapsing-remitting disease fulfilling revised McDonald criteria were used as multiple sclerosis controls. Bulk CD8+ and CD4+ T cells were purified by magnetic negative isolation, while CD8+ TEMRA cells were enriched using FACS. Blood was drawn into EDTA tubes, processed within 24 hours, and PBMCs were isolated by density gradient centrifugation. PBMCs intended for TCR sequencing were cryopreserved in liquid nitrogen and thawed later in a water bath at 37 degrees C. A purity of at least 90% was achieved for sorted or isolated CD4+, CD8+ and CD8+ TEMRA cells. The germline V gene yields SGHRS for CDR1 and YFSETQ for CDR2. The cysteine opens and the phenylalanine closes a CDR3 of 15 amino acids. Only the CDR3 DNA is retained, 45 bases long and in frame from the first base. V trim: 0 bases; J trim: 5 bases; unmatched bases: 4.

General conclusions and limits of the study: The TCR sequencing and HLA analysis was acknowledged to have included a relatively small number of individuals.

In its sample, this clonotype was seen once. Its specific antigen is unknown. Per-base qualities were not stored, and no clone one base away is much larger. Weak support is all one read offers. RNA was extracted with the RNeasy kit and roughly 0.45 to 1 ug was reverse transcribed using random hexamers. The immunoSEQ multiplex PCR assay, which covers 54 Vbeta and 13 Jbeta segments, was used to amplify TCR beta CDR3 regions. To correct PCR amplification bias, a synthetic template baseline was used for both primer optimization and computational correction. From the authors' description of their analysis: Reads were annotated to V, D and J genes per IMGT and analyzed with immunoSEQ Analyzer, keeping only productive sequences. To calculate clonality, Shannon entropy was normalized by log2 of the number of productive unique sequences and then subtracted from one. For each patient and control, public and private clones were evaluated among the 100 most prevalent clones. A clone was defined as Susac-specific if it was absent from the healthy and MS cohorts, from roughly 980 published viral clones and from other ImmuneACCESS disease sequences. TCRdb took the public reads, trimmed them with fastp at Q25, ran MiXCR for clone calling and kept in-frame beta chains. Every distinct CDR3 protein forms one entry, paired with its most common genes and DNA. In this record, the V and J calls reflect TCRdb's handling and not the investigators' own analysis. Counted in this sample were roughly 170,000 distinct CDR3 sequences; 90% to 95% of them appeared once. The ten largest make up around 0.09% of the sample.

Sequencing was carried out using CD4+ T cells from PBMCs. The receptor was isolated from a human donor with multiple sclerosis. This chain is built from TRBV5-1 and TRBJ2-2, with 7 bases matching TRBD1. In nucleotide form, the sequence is TGCGCCAGCAGCTTGGTAACAGGGGAAACCGGGGAGCTGTTTTTT. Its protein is CASSLVTGETGELFF.